This T cell receptor (beta chain) is drawn from a study of blood T cell repertoires in COVID-19. About the study: Some COVID-19 samples were acute and others convalescent; all came from the United States, Italy and Spain.

This table comes from immunoSEQ multiplex PCR, and its TCRdb copy is limited to in-frame clones, with some not included. The sample consists of roughly 170,000 clones, 70% to 80% of them appearing once. The germline V and J ends were trimmed by 3 bases and 3 bases, with 16 bases remaining between them. The CDR3 loop spans 15 amino acids. CDR1 SGHRS and CDR2 YFSETQ come from the germline V gene. Seattle's cohort entered during active infection and was followed longitudinally. The sequence derives from a woman aged 60-70 years with COVID-19, enrolled during active disease. The chain employs TRBV5-1 and TRBJ2-7; D may be TRBD1 (5 bases). Sequences were obtained from peripheral blood. As DNA, the CDR3 is TGCGCCAGCAGCTCCGTATCCGGAACAGGCTACGAGCAGTACTTC. Amino acids: CASSSVSGTGYEQYF.